This TCR beta chain came from a study of post-analysis software for immune sequencing data. Study conclusions and caveats: When compared against controls, multiple sclerosis patients showed significantly lower normalized Chao1 diversity. In patients, TRBV5-6, TRBV5-1 and TRBV20-1 belonged to five or six TRBV segments found more frequently than in controls.

This clonotype was counted ten times or more. Its antigen is as yet unknown. cDNA libraries of TCR beta carried unique molecular identifiers. Each batch of about 0.95 to 11 million T cells produced hundreds of thousands of cDNA molecules. TCRdb used MiXCR to reprocess the PCR reads, holding one entry per CDR3 protein. The data hold approximately 730,000 distinct CDR3 sequences, with approximately 30% observed a single time. The V and J ends lost 7 bases and 4 bases, in that order; junction bases with no gene match: 13. The CDR3 is 15 amino acids. Germline values: CDR1 SQVTM, CDR2 ANQGSEA. The specimen sequenced was blood. This clonotype was obtained from a girl under 18 with multiple sclerosis. The V gene is TRBV29-1, the J gene TRBJ2-5; TRBD1 agrees at 9 bases. CDR3 in amino acids: CSAPVPGQGRETQYF. The DNA of the CDR3 is TGCAGCGCCCCTGTTCCGGGACAGGGCCGAGAGACCCAGTACTTC.